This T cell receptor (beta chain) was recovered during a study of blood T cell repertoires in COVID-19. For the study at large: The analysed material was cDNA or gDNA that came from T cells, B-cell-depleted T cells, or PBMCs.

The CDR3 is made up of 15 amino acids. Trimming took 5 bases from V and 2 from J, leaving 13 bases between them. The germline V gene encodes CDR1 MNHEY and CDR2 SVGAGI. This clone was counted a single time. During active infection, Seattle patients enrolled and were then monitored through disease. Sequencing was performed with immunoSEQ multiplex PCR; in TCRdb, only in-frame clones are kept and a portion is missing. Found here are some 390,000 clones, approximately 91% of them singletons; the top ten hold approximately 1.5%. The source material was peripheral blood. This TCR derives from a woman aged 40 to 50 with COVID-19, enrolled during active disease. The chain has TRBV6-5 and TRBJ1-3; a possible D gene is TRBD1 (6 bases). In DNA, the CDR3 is TGTGCCAGCAGTCCAGGGGTCTTAACTGGAAACACCATATATTTT. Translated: CASSPGVLTGNTIYF.